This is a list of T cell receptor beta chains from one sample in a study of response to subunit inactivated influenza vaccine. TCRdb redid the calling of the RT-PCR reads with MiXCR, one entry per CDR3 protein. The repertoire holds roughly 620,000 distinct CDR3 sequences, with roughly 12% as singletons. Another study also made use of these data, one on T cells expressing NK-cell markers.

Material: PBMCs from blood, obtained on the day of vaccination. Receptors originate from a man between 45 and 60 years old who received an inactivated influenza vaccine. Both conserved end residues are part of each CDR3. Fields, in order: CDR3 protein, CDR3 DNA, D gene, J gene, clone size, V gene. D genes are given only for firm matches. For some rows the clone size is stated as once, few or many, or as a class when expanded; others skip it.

CDR3aa: CASSNPGGGEQYF
CDR3nt: TGCGCCAGCAGCAACCCAGGGGGCGGCGAGCAGTACTTC
d_gene: TRBD1
j_gene: TRBJ2-7
abundance: few
v_gene: TRBV5-1

CDR3aa: CASSLNLREQYF
CDR3nt: TGCGCCAGCAGCTTGAACTTGCGCGAGCAGTACTTC
d_gene: .
j_gene: TRBJ2-7
abundance: many
v_gene: TRBV5-1

CDR3aa: CASSPGRSGANVLTF
CDR3nt: TGCGCCAGCAGCCCGGGACGCTCTGGGGCCAACGTCCTGACTTTC
d_gene: .
j_gene: TRBJ2-6
abundance: .
v_gene: TRBV5-1

CDR3aa: CASSLVGTGGVYGYTF
CDR3nt: TGTGCCAGCAGCTTAGTAGGGACAGGGGGGGTCTATGGCTACACCTTC
d_gene: TRBD1
j_gene: TRBJ1-2
abundance: few
v_gene: TRBV7-2

CDR3aa: CASSGDVGEQFF
CDR3nt: TGTGCCAGCAGTGGAGACGTCGGAGAGCAGTTCTTC
d_gene: .
j_gene: TRBJ2-1
abundance: .
v_gene: TRBV6-1

CDR3aa: CASSRGSGGPFNEKLFF
CDR3nt: TGCGCCAGCAGCCGGGGTTCCGGGGGACCTTTTAATGAAAAACTGTTTTTT
d_gene: .
j_gene: TRBJ1-4
abundance: .
v_gene: TRBV5-1

CDR3aa: CASSTGLGSNQPQHF
CDR3nt: TGTGCCAGCAGTACAGGCCTGGGGAGCAATCAGCCCCAGCATTTT
d_gene: .
j_gene: TRBJ1-5
abundance: .
v_gene: TRBV7-2

CDR3aa: CASSFTRFYNEQFF
CDR3nt: TGTGCCAGCAGCTTTACTAGGTTCTACAATGAGCAGTTCTTC
d_gene: .
j_gene: TRBJ2-1
abundance: many
v_gene: TRBV3-1

CDR3aa: CASSQGLRGTYEQYF
CDR3nt: TGCGCCAGCAGCCAAGGCTTGCGGGGGACCTACGAGCAGTACTTC
d_gene: TRBD2
j_gene: TRBJ2-7
abundance: .
v_gene: TRBV4-3

CDR3aa: CASNKGGGTDTQYF
CDR3nt: TGCGCCAGCAACAAGGGGGGGGGCACAGATACGCAGTATTTT
d_gene: .
j_gene: TRBJ2-3
abundance: many
v_gene: TRBV5-1

CDR3aa: CASSSGTSGGVEQFF
CDR3nt: TGTGCCAGCAGTTCCGGGACTAGCGGGGGGGTTGAGCAGTTCTTC
d_gene: TRBD2
j_gene: TRBJ2-1
abundance: few
v_gene: TRBV12-3/TRBV12-4

CDR3aa: CASSLESYEQYF
CDR3nt: TGCGCCAGCAGCTTGGAATCCTACGAGCAGTACTTC
d_gene: .
j_gene: TRBJ2-7
abundance: many
v_gene: TRBV5-1

CDR3aa: CASSWDREWDTQYF
CDR3nt: TGTGCCAGCAGTTGGGACAGGGAGTGGGATACGCAGTATTTT
d_gene: TRBD1
j_gene: TRBJ2-3
abundance: few
v_gene: TRBV12-3/TRBV12-4

CDR3aa: CAGIRASGRNEQFF
CDR3nt: TGTGCCGGCATACGGGCTAGCGGGAGGAATGAGCAGTTCTTC
d_gene: TRBD2
j_gene: TRBJ2-1
abundance: few
v_gene: TRBV2

CDR3aa: CASSLGGRTSGRKFF
CDR3nt: TGTGCCAGCAGCTTAGGGGGTAGGACTAGCGGGAGAAAGTTCTTC
d_gene: TRBD2
j_gene: TRBJ2-1
abundance: .
v_gene: TRBV7-2

CDR3aa: CASSGTSGRSPGELFF
CDR3nt: TGTGCCAGCAGCGGCACTAGCGGGAGGTCCCCCGGGGAGCTGTTTTTT
d_gene: TRBD2
j_gene: TRBJ2-2
abundance: .
v_gene: TRBV7-3

CDR3aa: CASSQRSSGKETQYF
CDR3nt: TGTGCCAGCAGCCAACGGTCTAGCGGAAAAGAGACCCAGTACTTC
d_gene: TRBD2
j_gene: TRBJ2-5
abundance: .
v_gene: TRBV16

CDR3aa: CASRGIGIQGKANYGYTF
CDR3nt: TGTGCCAGCAGGGGGATAGGGATCCAGGGGAAAGCTAACTATGGCTACACCTTC
d_gene: .
j_gene: TRBJ1-2
abundance: few
v_gene: TRBV11-1

CDR3aa: CASSVGTGTDTQYF
CDR3nt: TGCGCCAGCAGCGTCGGGACAGGGACAGATACGCAGTATTTT
d_gene: TRBD1
j_gene: TRBJ2-3
abundance: .
v_gene: TRBV5-1

CDR3aa: CASSLAGGRTDTQYF
CDR3nt: TGTGCCAGCAGTTTGGCGGGAGGGCGCACAGATACGCAGTATTTT
d_gene: TRBD2
j_gene: TRBJ2-3
abundance: many
v_gene: TRBV12-3/TRBV12-4

CDR3aa: CASSRTGSATNEKLFF
CDR3nt: TGTGCCAGCAGCCGGACAGGGTCGGCAACTAATGAAAAACTGTTTTTT
d_gene: TRBD1
j_gene: TRBJ1-4
abundance: few
v_gene: TRBV28

CDR3aa: CASSFQSSYNEQFF
CDR3nt: TGTGCCAGCAGTTTCCAGAGCTCCTACAATGAGCAGTTCTTC
d_gene: .
j_gene: TRBJ2-1
abundance: many
v_gene: TRBV12-3/TRBV12-4

CDR3aa: CASAPLGYPYENEQFF
CDR3nt: TGCGCCAGCGCTCCCTTGGGCTACCCCTATGAAAATGAGCAGTTCTTC
d_gene: .
j_gene: TRBJ2-1
abundance: few
v_gene: TRBV5-1

CDR3aa: CATGAGYEQYF
CDR3nt: TGTGCCACCGGGGCAGGCTACGAGCAGTACTTC
d_gene: .
j_gene: TRBJ2-7
abundance: few
v_gene: TRBV12-3/TRBV12-4

CDR3aa: CASSAHGRGSGELFF
CDR3nt: TGCGCCAGCAGCGCCCATGGGCGGGGTTCCGGGGAGCTGTTTTTT
d_gene: .
j_gene: TRBJ2-2
abundance: .
v_gene: TRBV5-1

CDR3aa: CASTPNVGGHYGYTF
CDR3nt: TGTGCCAGCACTCCCAATGTCGGGGGACACTATGGCTACACCTTC
d_gene: .
j_gene: TRBJ1-2
abundance: few
v_gene: TRBV12-3/TRBV12-4

CDR3aa: CASRSGGGAPSEKLFF
CDR3nt: TGTGCCAGCAGATCCGGGGGTGGAGCCCCGAGTGAAAAACTGTTTTTT
d_gene: .
j_gene: TRBJ1-4
abundance: .
v_gene: TRBV28

CDR3aa: CASSSKDRVDKNIQYF
CDR3nt: TGTGCCAGCAGTTCAAAGGACAGGGTGGACAAAAACATTCAGTACTTC
d_gene: TRBD1
j_gene: TRBJ2-4
abundance: few
v_gene: TRBV6-5

CDR3aa: CSASYSGDYNEQFF
CDR3nt: TGCAGTGCTAGTTACAGCGGGGACTACAATGAGCAGTTCTTC
d_gene: TRBD2
j_gene: TRBJ2-1
abundance: few
v_gene: TRBV20-1

CDR3aa: CSVGEGNSQPQHF
CDR3nt: TGCAGCGTTGGGGAGGGTAATAGTCAGCCCCAGCATTTT
d_gene: .
j_gene: TRBJ1-5
abundance: .
v_gene: TRBV29-1

CDR3aa: CASSLRGGAGNTIYF
CDR3nt: TGTGCCAGCAGCCTCCGTGGGGGAGCTGGAAACACCATATATTTT
d_gene: .
j_gene: TRBJ1-3
abundance: .
v_gene: TRBV7-2

CDR3aa: CASSPEGSHNYNEQFF
CDR3nt: TGTGCCAGCAGCCCCGAGGGATCGCACAACTACAATGAGCAGTTCTTC
d_gene: .
j_gene: TRBJ2-1
abundance: few
v_gene: TRBV11-3

CDR3aa: CASSLARLAGASTDTQYF
CDR3nt: TGTGCCAGCAGCTTAGCGCGACTAGCGGGAGCATCTACAGATACGCAGTATTTT
d_gene: TRBD2
j_gene: TRBJ2-3
abundance: few
v_gene: TRBV7-2

CDR3aa: CASSLGLYTEAFF
CDR3nt: TGTGCCAGCAGCTTAGGACTGTACACTGAAGCTTTCTTT
d_gene: .
j_gene: TRBJ1-1
abundance: few
v_gene: TRBV7-9

CDR3aa: CSARGTEGETQYF
CDR3nt: TGCAGTGCCCGCGGGACAGAAGGAGAGACCCAGTACTTC
d_gene: .
j_gene: TRBJ2-5
abundance: .
v_gene: TRBV20-1

CDR3aa: CASSLVRGDGYTF
CDR3nt: TGTGCCAGCAGCTTAGTCAGGGGCGACGGCTACACCTTC
d_gene: .
j_gene: TRBJ1-2
abundance: few
v_gene: TRBV7-6

CDR3aa: CASSPNVGDTQYF
CDR3nt: TGTGCCAGCTCACCAAATGTTGGAGACACCCAGTACTTC
d_gene: .
j_gene: TRBJ2-5
abundance: .
v_gene: TRBV18

CDR3aa: CASSPPRGQTYNSPLHF
CDR3nt: TGTGCCAGCTCACCACCCCGAGGACAGACCTATAATTCACCCCTCCACTTT
d_gene: .
j_gene: TRBJ1-6
abundance: .
v_gene: TRBV18

CDR3aa: CASSQAGVNEQFF
CDR3nt: TGTGCCAGCAGCCAAGCTGGGGTTAATGAGCAGTTCTTC
d_gene: .
j_gene: TRBJ2-1
abundance: few
v_gene: TRBV3-1

CDR3aa: CASSVGSRTNEKLFF
CDR3nt: TGTGCCAGCAGCGTAGGGTCCAGGACAAATGAAAAACTGTTTTTT
d_gene: .
j_gene: TRBJ1-4
abundance: .
v_gene: TRBV9

CDR3aa: CASSTSGGNNEQFF
CDR3nt: TGTGCCAGCAGCACTAGCGGAGGGAACAATGAGCAGTTCTTC
d_gene: TRBD2
j_gene: TRBJ2-1
abundance: .
v_gene: TRBV7-2

CDR3aa: CASSSQVNEKLFF
CDR3nt: TGTGCCAGCAGCTCACAGGTCAATGAAAAACTGTTTTTT
d_gene: .
j_gene: TRBJ1-4
abundance: .
v_gene: TRBV5-6

CDR3aa: CASSYSSYSPSPIYEQYF
CDR3nt: TGTGCCAGCAGTTACTCGTCCTATAGCCCCAGCCCGATCTACGAGCAGTACTTC
d_gene: .
j_gene: TRBJ2-7
abundance: many
v_gene: TRBV6-5

CDR3aa: CASTETPGGGTDTQYF
CDR3nt: TGTGCCAGCACCGAAACCCCCGGGGGGGGCACAGATACGCAGTATTTT
d_gene: TRBD2
j_gene: TRBJ2-3
abundance: few
v_gene: TRBV28

CDR3aa: CASSLALGSGGELFF
CDR3nt: TGTGCCAGCAGTTTAGCGCTAGGTTCCGGCGGGGAGCTGTTTTTT
d_gene: .
j_gene: TRBJ2-2
abundance: .
v_gene: TRBV12-3/TRBV12-4

CDR3aa: CASSQADIQNTEAFF
CDR3nt: TGTGCCAGCAGCCAGGCGGACATCCAGAACACTGAAGCTTTCTTT
d_gene: .
j_gene: TRBJ1-1
abundance: many
v_gene: TRBV4-2

CDR3aa: CSGPSAGTFNNEQFF
CDR3nt: TGCAGTGGGCCCTCGGCGGGGACATTTAACAATGAGCAGTTCTTC
d_gene: .
j_gene: TRBJ2-1
abundance: few
v_gene: TRBV20-1

CDR3aa: CASSYSPPGLQNNEQFF
CDR3nt: TGTGCCAGCAGTTACAGCCCCCCGGGACTACAAAACAATGAGCAGTTCTTC
d_gene: TRBD2
j_gene: TRBJ2-1
abundance: few
v_gene: TRBV6-5

CDR3aa: CASSLLMEQYF
CDR3nt: TGTGCCAGCAGCTTACTAATGGAACAGTACTTC
d_gene: .
j_gene: TRBJ2-7
abundance: few
v_gene: TRBV7-2

CDR3aa: CSVPVQGHTGELFF
CDR3nt: TGCAGCGTTCCGGTACAGGGTCACACCGGGGAGCTGTTTTTT
d_gene: .
j_gene: TRBJ2-2
abundance: .
v_gene: TRBV29-1

CDR3aa: CSVEAPRGTIYF
CDR3nt: TGCAGCGTTGAAGCCCCACGGGGCACCATATATTTT
d_gene: .
j_gene: TRBJ1-3
abundance: few
v_gene: TRBV29-1

CDR3aa: CATSPRRGPEKLFF
CDR3nt: TGTGCCACCAGCCCCCGAAGGGGCCCTGAAAAACTGTTTTTT
d_gene: .
j_gene: TRBJ1-4
abundance: .
v_gene: TRBV15

CDR3aa: CASSLAPAGDGETQYF
CDR3nt: TGCGCCAGCAGCTTGGCCCCAGCGGGGGATGGCGAGACCCAGTACTTC
d_gene: TRBD2
j_gene: TRBJ2-5
abundance: .
v_gene: TRBV5-1

CDR3aa: CASSPTFLLKVNTEAFF
CDR3nt: TGTGCCAGCAGCCCTACGTTCTTACTAAAAGTGAACACTGAAGCTTTCTTT
d_gene: .
j_gene: TRBJ1-1
abundance: many
v_gene: TRBV27

CDR3aa: CASSYSPTGNQETQYF
CDR3nt: TGTGCCAGCAGTTACTCACCGACAGGGAACCAAGAGACCCAGTACTTC
d_gene: TRBD1
j_gene: TRBJ2-5
abundance: few
v_gene: TRBV6-5

CDR3aa: CASRTVSSGNTIYF
CDR3nt: TGTGCCAGCCGGACAGTTTCCTCTGGAAACACCATATATTTT
d_gene: .
j_gene: TRBJ1-3
abundance: few
v_gene: TRBV12-3/TRBV12-4

CDR3aa: CASTFGTVNQPQHF
CDR3nt: TGTGCCAGCACCTTCGGGACGGTCAATCAGCCCCAGCATTTT
d_gene: .
j_gene: TRBJ1-5
abundance: few
v_gene: TRBV2

CDR3aa: CASSLGGNSPLHF
CDR3nt: TGTGCCAGCAGTCTGGGGGGTAATTCACCCCTCCACTTT
d_gene: .
j_gene: TRBJ1-6
abundance: few
v_gene: TRBV12-3/TRBV12-4

CDR3aa: CAISESRDTEAFF
CDR3nt: TGTGCCATCAGTGAGTCCCGGGACACTGAAGCTTTCTTT
d_gene: .
j_gene: TRBJ1-1
abundance: .
v_gene: TRBV10-3

CDR3aa: CAISRREEETQYF
CDR3nt: TGTGCCATCAGTCGGCGGGAAGAAGAGACCCAGTACTTC
d_gene: .
j_gene: TRBJ2-5
abundance: .
v_gene: TRBV10-3